The 10 T cell receptor beta chains listed next were all sequenced from one sample in a study of control samples from healthy donors and cancer patients. This table comes from immunoSEQ multiplex PCR, and its TCRdb copy is limited to in-frame clones, with some not included. The table includes roughly 140,000 clones, about 93% detected once. The sequenced sample consisted of blood. Receptor source: a man aged 45 to 65 in good health.

This clone was found once. The chain joins TRBV7-2 to TRBJ2-3, with a weak D call TRBD1 (6 bases). The germline V and J ends were trimmed by 4 bases and 6 bases, with 20 bases remaining between them. Looked up from germline, CDR1 is SGHTA and CDR2 is FQGNSA. The CDR3 has 16 amino acids. In DNA form, the CDR3 reads TGTGCCAGCAGCTCCCGGGCAGGGGCAGTTCGGGATACGCAGTATTTT. It translates to CASSSRAGAVRDTQYF.

This clone showed up just a few times. The gene calls are TRBV7-8 and TRBJ2-7; D not resolved. This CDR3 has 15 residues. Germline V gene sequence: CDR1 SGHVS, CDR2 FQNEAQ. Trimming took off 1 base at V and 4 bases at J, with 14 bases between the two ends. The CDR3: CASSLGGAIRYEQYF. The CDR3 coding sequence is TGTGCCAGCAGCTTAGGAGGAGCGATCAGGTACGAGCAGTACTTC.

The chain uses TRBV4-1 and TRBJ2-2; TRBD2 might be the D (6 bases). This CDR3 is built from 14 residues. V was clipped by 4 bases and J by 6 bases, with 12 bases between them. Looked up from germline, CDR1 is MGHRA and CDR2 is YSYEKL. CDR3 sequence reads: CASSRPGGAGELFF. For the CDR3, the DNA is TGCGCCAGCAGCCGGCCAGGAGGGGCCGGGGAGCTGTTTTTT.

The chain carries TRBV6-5 and TRBJ2-7; D ambiguous. Trimming cost V 2 bases and J 2 bases, with 10 bases left between them. This CDR3 has 14 amino acids. Germline CDR1 reads MNHEY; CDR2 reads SVGAGI. DNA for the CDR3: TGTGCCAGCAGTTACACCCAGGAAGCCTACGAGCAGTACTTC. Translating gives CASSYTQEAYEQYF.

The rearrangement links TRBV6-4 to TRBJ2-1; 13 bases are a match to TRBD2. Trimming at V came to 6 bases and at J to 7 bases, leaving 9 bases not matched to a gene. The CDR3 is 16 amino acids. From germline, CDR1 is MRHNA and CDR2 SNTAGT. CDR3 DNA: TGTGCCAGCAGCGCCCAACTAGCGGGAGGGTCTAATGAGCAGTTCTTC. Translation: CASSAQLAGGSNEQFF.

V usage is TRBV3-1 (or the pseudogene TRBV3-2) and J usage is TRBJ1-3; 8 bases map to TRBD1. Germline V lookup: CDR1 LGHDT, CDR2 YNNKEL (reference sequence). The J segment lost 2 bases and the V segment lost 4 bases, leaving 1 base of the junction unmatched. The CDR3 runs to 14 residues. The CDR3 DNA reads as TGTGCCAGCAGCCCACAGGGGGCTGGAAACACCATATATTTT. Residues: CASSPQGAGNTIYF.

This chain joins TRBV10-2 and TRBJ2-7; D gene ambiguous. Trimming removed 4 bases from V and 7 bases from J, with 8 bases in between. This CDR3 spans 11 amino acids. CDR1 and CDR2 (germline): WSHSY, SAAADI. CDR3 in DNA: TGCGCCAGCAGTGGGGCCTTTGAGCAGTACTTC. Translating it yields CASSGAFEQYF.

A single count supports this clone. The V call is TRBV25-1, the J call TRBJ1-1; D gene unclear. Trimming removed 3 bases at V and 0 bases at J, with 8 bases between. This CDR3 comprises 14 residues. From germline, CDR1 is MGHDK and CDR2 SYGVNS. The CDR3, as DNA: TGTGCCAGCAGTGAGTCGGCCATGAACACTGAAGCTTTCTTT. The encoded protein is CASSESAMNTEAFF.

CDR3 residues: CASSPTPLSSAKNIQYF. The CDR3, as DNA: TGTGCCAGCAGCCCTACCCCCCTCTCCTCAGCCAAAAACATTCAGTACTTC. The rearrangement uses TRBV6-2 or TRBV6-3 and TRBJ2-4, with unresolved D. The CDR3 sequence is 17 residues long. Trimming pared 6 bases from V and 0 bases from J, leaving 18 bases between. Germline V gene data show CDR1 as MNHEY and CDR2 as SVGEGT.

The rearrangement links TRBV6-5 to TRBJ2-1; 9 bases match TRBD1. This CDR3 is 15 amino acids long. From germline, CDR1 is MNHEY and CDR2 SVGAGI. Losses at the gene ends were 7 bases for V and 7 bases for J; bases not matched to a gene: 11. This CDR3 reads CASTSTGQGLNEQFF. In DNA form, the CDR3 reads TGTGCCAGCACCTCAACCGGACAGGGGTTGAATGAGCAGTTCTTC.